This is a list of T cell receptor beta chains from one sample in a study of OX40 agonist ivuxolimab in advanced cancers. Sequenced by immunoSEQ multiplex PCR; TCRdb stores in-frame clones only, minus some. The table lists over 40,000 clones, roughly 84% of them singletons, with less than 2% in the top ten. This sample comprised CD4+ or CD8+ T cells sorted from blood, obtained in a trial of the OX40 agonist ivuxolimab. These receptors all stem from an adult with an advanced solid tumor such as melanoma, head and neck, liver or kidney cancer. Each CDR3 is given with its conserved first and last residue. D genes are given only for firm matches. Not all rows give a size; the values are once, few, many and, for expanded clones, a class.

j_call clone_size v_call d_call cdr3_aa cdr3_nt
TRBJ1-1 - TRBV6-1 - CASQTGSYTEAFF TGTGCCAGCCAAACAGGGTCTTACACTGAAGCTTTCTTT
TRBJ2-2 once TRBV11-2 - CASSLDRSSGGELFF TGTGCCAGCAGCTTAGATCGGAGCTCGGGCGGGGAGCTGTTTTTT
TRBJ2-2 few TRBV15 TRBD2 CATSSNRGGLNTGELFF TGTGCCACCAGCAGTAACCGGGGGGGCTTAAACACCGGGGAGCTGTTTTTT
TRBJ1-2 - TRBV7-9 TRBD1 CASRRGDNYGYTF TGTGCCAGCCGCAGGGGGGACAATTATGGCTACACCTTC
TRBJ2-2 - TRBV30 TRBD1 CAWSATGGITGELFF TGTGCCTGGAGTGCCACAGGGGGAATCACCGGGGAGCTGTTTTTT
TRBJ2-7 - TRBV7-9 TRBD2 CASSLAGAAYEQYF TGTGCCAGCAGCCTAGCGGGGGCCGCCTACGAGCAGTACTTC
TRBJ1-3 - TRBV9 - CASSVAGDWLNTIYF TGTGCCAGCAGCGTAGCCGGAGACTGGCTAAACACCATATATTTT
TRBJ2-1 once TRBV7-9 TRBD2 CASSLASGGAGEQFF TGTGCCAGCAGCCTAGCTAGCGGGGGGGCAGGTGAGCAGTTCTTC
TRBJ2-7 - TRBV12-5 - CASGPTVGGQYF TGTGCTAGTGGTCCCACGGTCGGCGGGCAGTACTTC
TRBJ2-7 - TRBV5-1 - CASSLSMTYEQYF TGCGCCAGCAGCTTGTCAATGACCTACGAGCAGTACTTC
TRBJ1-3 - TRBV7-8 - CASSLPPGTSLNTIYF TGTGCCAGCAGCTTACCTCCCGGGACAAGTCTGAACACCATATATTTT
TRBJ2-2 - TRBV19 TRBD1 CASNSGQGFTGELFF TGTGCCAGTAACTCGGGACAGGGGTTCACCGGGGAGCTGTTTTTT
TRBJ1-4 - TRBV25-1 - CASTARGGNEKLFF TGTGCCAGCACCGCGAGGGGTGGTAATGAAAAACTGTTTTTT
TRBJ2-7 - TRBV2 TRBD1 CASNQDRSITYEQYF TGTGCCAGCAATCAGGACAGGAGTATAACCTACGAGCAGTACTTC
TRBJ2-7 medium-sized TRBV4-1 - CASSQELSSGTYEQYF TGCGCCAGCAGCCAAGAGTTGAGTAGCGGTACCTACGAGCAGTACTTC
TRBJ2-1 - TRBV18 TRBD2 CASSPRVAGDLSYNEQFF TGTGCCAGCTCACCAAGGGTAGCGGGGGATCTCTCCTACAATGAGCAGTTCTTC
TRBJ2-5 - TRBV7-3 - CASSLSGQETQYF TGTGCCAGCAGCTTAAGTGGCCAAGAGACCCAGTACTTC
TRBJ2-3 - TRBV10-3 - CAISGSTDTQYF TGTGCCATCAGTGGGAGCACAGATACGCAGTATTTT
TRBJ1-2 - TRBV5-2 - CASKQNRVRKTYGYTF TGTGCCAGCAAACAGAATCGAGTACGAAAGACCTATGGCTACACCTTC
TRBJ1-2 - TRBV28 - CASSLTANYGYTF TGTGCCAGCAGTTTAACTGCAAACTATGGCTACACCTTC
TRBJ2-7 few TRBV5-1 TRBD2 CASTSSGVTGLTKQYF TGCGCCAGCACCAGTAGCGGGGTTACAGGGCTTACGAAGCAGTACTTC
TRBJ1-2 - TRBV19 - CASSIWGRNYGYTF TGTGCCAGTAGTATATGGGGACGGAACTATGGCTACACCTTC
TRBJ2-5 - TRBV9 - CASSVEGRLGQETQYF TGTGCCAGCAGCGTAGAGGGCAGGTTGGGGCAAGAGACCCAGTACTTC
TRBJ2-7 - TRBV29-1 - CSVGIGLGGEQYF TGCAGCGTGGGGATCGGTCTCGGGGGCGAGCAGTACTTC
TRBJ1-6 - TRBV28 - CASSQGANNSPLHF TGTGCCAGCAGTCAAGGGGCCAATAATTCACCCCTCCACTTT
TRBJ2-2 - TRBV10-1 - CASSESPGQGSNTGELFF TGCGCCAGCAGTGAGTCGCCCGGGCAGGGGTCGAACACCGGGGAGCTGTTTTTT
TRBJ1-4 once TRBV5-1 TRBD1 CASSLGQGVREKLFF TGCGCCAGCAGCTTAGGACAGGGGGTTCGAGAAAAACTGTTTTTT
TRBJ2-5 - TRBV7-2 - CASSSTVVATQYF TGTGCCAGCAGCTCCACGGTGGTCGCGACCCAGTACTTC
TRBJ2-1 - TRBV29-1 - CSVDGSTYNEQFF TGCAGCGTTGATGGCAGTACCTACAATGAGCAGTTCTTC
TRBJ2-2 - TRBV5-6 TRBD2 CASSTGLVTGELFF TGTGCCAGCAGCACGGGACTAGTAACCGGGGAGCTGTTTTTT
TRBJ1-5 - TRBV6-1 - CASSPQGGNQPQHF TGTGCCAGCAGTCCGCAGGGAGGCAATCAGCCCCAGCATTTT
TRBJ2-2 - TRBV7-3 - CASSTSITGELFF TGTGCCAGCAGCACTAGTATTACCGGGGAGCTGTTTTTT
TRBJ2-1 - TRBV5-1 - CASSLAFGQSNEQFF TGCGCCAGCAGCTTGGCCTTCGGACAAAGCAATGAGCAGTTCTTC
TRBJ2-7 - TRBV2 TRBD1 CASSEGGTGSHEQYF TGTGCCAGCAGTGAGGGAGGGACAGGGTCCCACGAGCAGTACTTC
TRBJ2-7 - TRBV18 - CASSPRRDTTYEQYF TGTGCCAGCTCACCACGGCGGGACACTACCTACGAGCAGTACTTC
TRBJ2-7 - TRBV19 - CASSISENTYEQYF TGTGCCAGTAGTATATCGGAGAACACCTACGAGCAGTACTTC
TRBJ1-3 - TRBV5-6 - CASSFGWTPNSGNTIYF TGTGCCAGCAGCTTTGGCTGGACACCTAACTCTGGAAACACCATATATTTT
TRBJ1-2 - TRBV4-1 - CASSQDWRGMGYGYTF TGCGCCAGCAGCCAAGATTGGAGGGGCATGGGCTATGGCTACACCTTC
TRBJ2-1 - TRBV5-1 TRBD2 CASSLGTSGRYNEQFF TGCGCCAGCAGCTTGGGGACTAGCGGGAGATACAATGAGCAGTTCTTC
TRBJ2-1 few TRBV13 - CASSASGRSYNEQFF TGTGCCAGCAGCGCCAGCGGGCGCTCCTACAATGAGCAGTTCTTC